The next 17 T cell receptor beta chains were all read from a single sample in a study of identical twins. TCRdb re-analysed the 5' RACE reads in MiXCR, keeping a single row per CDR3 protein. Of 450,000 or so distinct CDR3 sequences listed, less than 25% were seen once; the top ten hold just under 3%. The same sample was also studied in work on T cells expressing NK-cell markers.

Sequences were obtained from CD4+ T cells sorted from blood. Every receptor here comes from a woman under 30 in good health.

The chain combines TRBV6-2 or TRBV6-3 with TRBJ2-1; the match to TRBD2 covers 9 bases. Germline loops: CDR1 MNHEY, CDR2 SVGEGT. CDR3 length equals 14 residues. J gave up 8 bases and V 7 bases, and 9 bases lay outside the gene matches. CDR3 sequence: CASKWREGFDEQFF. CDR3 nucleotides: TGTGCCAGCAAATGGCGGGAGGGGTTCGATGAGCAGTTCTTC.

The chain carries TRBV12-3 or TRBV12-4 and TRBJ2-2, with 11 bases lining up with TRBD2. The CDR3 extends over 17 amino acids. V gave up 6 bases and J gave up 1 base; unmatched junction bases: 7. This CDR3 reads CASRTVAGGRNTGELFF. CDR3 coding DNA: TGTGCCAGCAGGACAGTAGCGGGAGGGCGGAACACCGGGGAGCTGTTTTTT.

This clonotype was seen only a few times. This chain uses TRBV24-1 with TRBJ2-1; D gene uncertain. Per germline, CDR1 KGHDR and CDR2 SFDVKD. CDR3 size: 14 residues. The V and J ends lost 3 bases and 6 bases respectively, with 11 bases between them. The CDR3 spells CATSDVGASNEQFF. The CDR3 bases are TGTGCCACCAGTGATGTTGGCGCCTCCAATGAGCAGTTCTTC.

This chain links TRBV29-1 with TRBJ2-7; 10 bases map to TRBD1. CDR1 and CDR2 (germline): SQVTM, ANQGSEA. The CDR3 has 13 amino acids. V was clipped by 2 bases and J by 5 bases; unmatched bases: 3. Here the CDR3 reads CSVERDRGDEQYF. CDR3 DNA sequence: TGCAGCGTTGAAAGGGACAGGGGCGACGAGCAGTACTTC.

This clonotype was detected only a few times. The chain carries TRBV12-3 or TRBV12-4 and TRBJ1-5; D is unclear. The CDR3 loop spans 15 amino acids. With 3 bases removed from V and 0 bases from J, the gap between germline ends came to 9 bases. The CDR3: CASSFNPNSNQPQHF. The CDR3 coding sequence is TGTGCCAGCAGTTTCAATCCTAATAGCAATCAGCCCCAGCATTTT.

This chain uses TRBV5-6 with TRBJ2-5, with D possibly TRBD2 on 5 matching bases. The germline CDR1 and CDR2 sequences are SGHDT and YYEEEE. With 3 bases removed from V and 5 bases from J, the gap between germline ends came to 11 bases. This CDR3 is built from 13 residues. CDR3 residues: CASSSRVLETQYF. DNA of the CDR3: TGTGCCAGCAGCTCGCGGGTTTTGGAGACCCAGTACTTC.

This rearrangement joins TRBV19 to TRBJ1-5; no firm D call. In germline, CDR1 is LNHDA, CDR2 SQIVND (reference sequence). Between the trimmed V and J ends, which lost 4 bases and 2 bases, there was a span of 15 bases. CDR3 size: 16 residues. The CDR3 coding sequence is TGTGCCAGTAGTAGTACGGGGAGGATAGGCAATCAGCCCCAGCATTTT. This sequence encodes CASSSTGRIGNQPQHF.

The V and J genes are TRBV6-1 and TRBJ2-3; TRBD2 agrees at 9 bases. The germline V gene encodes CDR1 MNHNS and CDR2 SASEGT. With V trimmed by 6 bases and J by 4 bases, 5 bases remained unmatched. The CDR3 loop spans 14 amino acids. The CDR3 coding sequence is TGTGCCAGCAGAGGCGGGAGGGCGTCAGATACGCAGTATTTT. This codes for CASRGGRASDTQYF.

The rearrangement uses TRBV6-6 and TRBJ1-2; D is ambiguous. The V and J ends lost 6 bases and 4 bases respectively, with 3 bases between them. In germline, CDR1 is MNHNY, CDR2 SVGAGI (reference sequence). This CDR3 region has 10 residues. This CDR3 is CASRGYGYTF. DNA for the CDR3: TGTGCCAGCAGAGGCTATGGCTACACCTTC.

The chain recombines TRBV12-3 or TRBV12-4 with TRBJ2-7, with a possible D match to TRBD2 (6 bases). The CDR3 length is 14 residues. Trimming took off 5 bases at V and 2 bases at J, with 13 bases between the two ends. The CDR3 loop is CASSPGGAAYEQYF. The CDR3 DNA sequence: TGTGCCAGCAGTCCCGGGGGTGCTGCCTACGAGCAGTACTTC.

This clonotype was recorded a few times. J is TRBJ2-3 and V is TRBV9, with D tentatively TRBD2 (6 bases). This CDR3 has 14 residues. Germline values: CDR1 SGDLS, CDR2 YYNGEE. V shed 4 bases and J shed 6 bases, with 15 bases lying between them. The CDR3 region is CASSTRLVLDTQYF. CDR3 nucleotides: TGTGCCAGCAGCACCAGACTAGTTTTGGATACGCAGTATTTT.

This chain links TRBV12-3 or TRBV12-4 with TRBJ1-1; D is undetermined. This CDR3 spans 14 amino acids. With 3 bases removed from V and 1 base from J, the gap between germline ends came to 9 bases. The CDR3 loop reads CASSFDRRNTEAFF. The CDR3 DNA is TGTGCCAGCAGTTTTGATCGGAGGAACACTGAAGCTTTCTTT.

The rearrangement uses TRBV10-2 and TRBJ2-1; D is unclear. This CDR3 is 15 amino acids long. Germline V gene lookup returns CDR1 WSHSY and CDR2 SAAADI. Trimming pared 10 bases from V and 1 base from J, leaving 17 bases between. CDR3 protein: CATRVPVSSYNEQFF. CDR3 in DNA: TGCGCCACCCGGGTTCCCGTCAGTTCCTACAATGAGCAGTTCTTC.

This sequence joins TRBV6-1 and TRBJ2-3; 11 nucleotides align to TRBD2. This CDR3 has 16 amino acids. The germline V gene has CDR1 MNHNS and CDR2 SASEGT. The V segment lost 6 bases and the J segment 4 bases; nucleotides outside the gene matches: 9. The CDR3 coding sequence is TGTGCCAGCAGGACCGGGACTAGCGGCAGCGCAGATACGCAGTATTTT. Encoded protein: CASRTGTSGSADTQYF.

This clonotype was counted between two and nine times. The gene calls are TRBV12-3 or TRBV12-4 and TRBJ2-2, with D possibly being TRBD2 (5 bases). The CDR3 covers 13 residues. The germline V and J ends were trimmed by 6 bases and 6 bases, with 11 bases remaining between them. In nucleotides, the CDR3 is TGTGCCAGCAGGTCAACTAGTGCCGGGGAGCTGTTTTTT. Translating gives CASRSTSAGELFF.

This rearrangement joins TRBV12-5 to TRBJ1-1; D not certain. The germline V and J ends were trimmed by 2 bases and 4 bases, with 11 bases remaining between them. In germline, CDR1 is LGHNT, CDR2 FRNRAP. The CDR3 is made up of 14 amino acids. The CDR3 nucleotides read TGTGCTAGTGGTTTGTTGCCCCAGATCACTGAAGCTTTCTTT. Amino acid sequence: CASGLLPQITEAFF.

This clonotype was detected only a few times. V gene TRBV3-1 combines with J gene TRBJ2-1, with D unclear. The germline V and J ends were trimmed by 4 bases and 7 bases, with 14 bases remaining between them. Germline V gene sequence: CDR1 LGHDT, CDR2 YNNKEL (reference sequence). CDR3 length: 14 amino acids. As DNA, the CDR3 is TGTGCCAGCAGCCGCGTGAAGGGATTAAATGAGCAGTTCTTC. It is translated as CASSRVKGLNEQFF.